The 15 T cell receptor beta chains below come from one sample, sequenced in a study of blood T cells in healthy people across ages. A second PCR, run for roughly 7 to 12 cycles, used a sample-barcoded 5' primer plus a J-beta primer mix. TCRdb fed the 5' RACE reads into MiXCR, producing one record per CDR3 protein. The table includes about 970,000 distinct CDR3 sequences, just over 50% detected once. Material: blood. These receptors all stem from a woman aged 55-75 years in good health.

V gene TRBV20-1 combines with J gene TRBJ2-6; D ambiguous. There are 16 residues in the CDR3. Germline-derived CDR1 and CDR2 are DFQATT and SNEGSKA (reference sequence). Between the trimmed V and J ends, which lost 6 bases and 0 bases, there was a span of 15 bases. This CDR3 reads CSAADPGFSGANVLTF. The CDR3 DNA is TGCAGTGCAGCCGACCCGGGTTTCTCTGGGGCCAACGTCCTGACTTTC.

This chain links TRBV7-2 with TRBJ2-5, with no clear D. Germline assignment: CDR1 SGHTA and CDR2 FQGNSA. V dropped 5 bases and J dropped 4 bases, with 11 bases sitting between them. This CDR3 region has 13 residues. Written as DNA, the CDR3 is TGTGCCAGCAGCCGTATCGCGAGAGAGACCCAGTACTTC. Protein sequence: CASSRIARETQYF.

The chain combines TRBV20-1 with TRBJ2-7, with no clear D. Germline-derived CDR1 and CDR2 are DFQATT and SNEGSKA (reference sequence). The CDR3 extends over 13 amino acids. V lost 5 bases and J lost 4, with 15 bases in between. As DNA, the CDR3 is TGCAGTGCTGGACCTCTCCCAAGATACGAGCAGTACTTC. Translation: CSAGPLPRYEQYF.

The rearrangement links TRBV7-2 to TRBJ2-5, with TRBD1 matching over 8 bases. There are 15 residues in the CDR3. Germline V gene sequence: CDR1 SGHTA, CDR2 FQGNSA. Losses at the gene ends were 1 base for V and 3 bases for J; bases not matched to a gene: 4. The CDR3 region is CASSLVMTGEETQYF. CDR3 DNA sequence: TGTGCCAGCAGCTTAGTCATGACAGGGGAAGAGACCCAGTACTTC.

The CDR3 protein is CASSLEGKAFF. The CDR3 region has the DNA TGTGCCAGCAGCTTAGAAGGGAAAGCTTTCTTT. The chain carries TRBV11-2 and TRBJ1-1, with D hard to call. CDR1 and CDR2 from the germline V gene are SGHAT and FQNNGV. This CDR3 comprises 11 residues. V was trimmed by 0 bases and J by 9 bases, leaving 5 bases between them.

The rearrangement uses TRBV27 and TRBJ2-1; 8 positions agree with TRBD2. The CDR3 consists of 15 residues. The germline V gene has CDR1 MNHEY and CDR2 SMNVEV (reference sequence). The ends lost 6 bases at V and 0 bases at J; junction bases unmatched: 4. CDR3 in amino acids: CASRGTRRSYNEQFF. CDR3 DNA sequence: TGTGCCAGCAGAGGGACTAGACGCTCCTACAATGAGCAGTTCTTC.

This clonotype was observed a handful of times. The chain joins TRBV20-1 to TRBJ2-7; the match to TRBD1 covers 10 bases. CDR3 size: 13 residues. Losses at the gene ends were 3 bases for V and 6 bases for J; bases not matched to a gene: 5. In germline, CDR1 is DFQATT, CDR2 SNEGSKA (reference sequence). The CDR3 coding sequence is TGCAGTGCTAGCGGGACAGGGGAAGCCGAGCAGTACTTC. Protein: CSASGTGEAEQYF.

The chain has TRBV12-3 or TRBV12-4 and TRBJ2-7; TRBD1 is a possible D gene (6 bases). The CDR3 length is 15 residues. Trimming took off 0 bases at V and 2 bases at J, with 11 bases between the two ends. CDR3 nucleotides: TGTGCCAGCAGTTTAGCCGGGACATTAGCCTACGAGCAGTACTTC. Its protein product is CASSLAGTLAYEQYF.

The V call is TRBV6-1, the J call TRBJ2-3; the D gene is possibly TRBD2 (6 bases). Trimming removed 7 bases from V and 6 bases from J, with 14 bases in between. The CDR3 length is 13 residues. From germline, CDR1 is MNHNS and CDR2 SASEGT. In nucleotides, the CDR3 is TGTGCCAGCAACGAAGGAGGGGAGGATACGCAGTATTTT. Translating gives CASNEGGEDTQYF.

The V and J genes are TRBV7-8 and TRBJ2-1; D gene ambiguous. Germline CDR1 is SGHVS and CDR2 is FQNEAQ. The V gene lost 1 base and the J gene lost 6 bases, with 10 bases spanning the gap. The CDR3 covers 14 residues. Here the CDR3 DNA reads TGTGCCAGCAGCTTAGATCCTCACAGCAATGAGCAGTTCTTC. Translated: CASSLDPHSNEQFF.

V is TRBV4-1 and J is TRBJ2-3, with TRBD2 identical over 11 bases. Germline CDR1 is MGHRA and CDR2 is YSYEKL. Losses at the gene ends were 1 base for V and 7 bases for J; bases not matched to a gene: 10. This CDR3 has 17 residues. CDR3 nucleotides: TGCGCCAGCAGCCAAGCGGCGCTAGCGGGAGGTAGAAATACGCAGTATTTT. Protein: CASSQAALAGGRNTQYF.

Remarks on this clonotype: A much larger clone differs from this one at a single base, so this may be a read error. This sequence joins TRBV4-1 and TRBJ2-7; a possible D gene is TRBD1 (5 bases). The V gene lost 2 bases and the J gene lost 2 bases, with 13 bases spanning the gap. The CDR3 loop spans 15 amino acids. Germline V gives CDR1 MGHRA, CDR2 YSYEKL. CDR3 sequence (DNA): TGCGCCAGCAGCCAAAGCTGGGTAGGGGCCTACGAGCAGTACTTC. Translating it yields CASSQSWVGAYEQYF.

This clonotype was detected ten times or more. The CDR3 region is CSALRIGHGYTF. DNA for the CDR3: TGCAGCGCCCTGAGAATAGGCCATGGCTACACCTTC. The chain links TRBV29-1 to TRBJ1-2; D gene uncertain. Germline assignment: CDR1 SQVTM and CDR2 ANQGSEA. This CDR3 is built from 12 residues. V gave up 7 bases and J gave up 6 bases, with 15 bases separating them. Supplemented by reference TRBV29-1 and TRBJ1-2, the full variable domain reads SAVISQKPSRDICQRGTSLTIQCQVDSQVTMMFWYRQQPGQSLTLIATANQGSEATYESGFVIDKFPISRPNLTFSTLTVSNMSPEDSSIYLCSALRIGHGYTFGSGTRLTVV.

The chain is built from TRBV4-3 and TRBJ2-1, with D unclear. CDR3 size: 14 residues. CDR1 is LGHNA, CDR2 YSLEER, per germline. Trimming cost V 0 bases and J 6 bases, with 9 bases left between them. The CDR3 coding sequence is TGCGCCAGCAGCCAAGAGGGTGTTCCCAATGAGCAGTTCTTC. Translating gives CASSQEGVPNEQFF.

The CDR3 here is CASLARNTGELFF. DNA for the CDR3: TGTGCCAGTTTAGCCAGGAACACCGGGGAGCTGTTTTTT. The chain couples TRBV28 to TRBJ2-2; D is uncertain. CDR3 length: 13 residues. The V and J ends lost 9 bases and 1 base respectively, with 9 bases between them. Germline V gene lookup returns CDR1 MDHEN and CDR2 SYDVKM.